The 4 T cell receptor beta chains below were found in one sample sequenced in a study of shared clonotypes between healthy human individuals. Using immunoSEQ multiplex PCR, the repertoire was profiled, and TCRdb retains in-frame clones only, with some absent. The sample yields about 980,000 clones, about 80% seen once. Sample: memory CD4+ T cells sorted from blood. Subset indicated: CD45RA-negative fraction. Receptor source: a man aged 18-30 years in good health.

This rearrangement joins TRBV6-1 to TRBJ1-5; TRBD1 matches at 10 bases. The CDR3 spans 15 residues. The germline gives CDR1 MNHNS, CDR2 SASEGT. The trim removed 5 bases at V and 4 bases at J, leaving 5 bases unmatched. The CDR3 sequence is CASSWGTGVNQPQHF. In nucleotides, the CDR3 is TGTGCCAGCAGTTGGGGGACAGGGGTAAATCAGCCCCAGCATTTT.

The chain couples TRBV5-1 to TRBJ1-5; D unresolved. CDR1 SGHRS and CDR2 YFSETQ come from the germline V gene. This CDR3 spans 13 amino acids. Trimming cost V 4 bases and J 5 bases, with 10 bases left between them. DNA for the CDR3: TGCGCCAGCAGCCATGACATAGATCAGCCCCAGCATTTT. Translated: CASSHDIDQPQHF. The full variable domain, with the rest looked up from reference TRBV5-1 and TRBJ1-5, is KAGVTQTPRYLIKTRGQQVTLSCSPISGHRSVSWYQQTPGQGLQFLFEYFSETQRNKGNFPGRFSGRQFSNSRSEMNVSTLELGDSALYLCASSHDIDQPQHFGDGTRLSIL.

The chain's CDR3 is CASSLFRDTYNYGYTF. CDR3 DNA sequence: TGTGCCAGCAGCTTATTCCGGGACACTTATAACTATGGCTACACCTTC. The chain couples TRBV5-6 to TRBJ1-2; perhaps TRBD1 as D (6 bases). The germline V and J ends were trimmed by 2 bases and 1 base, with 15 bases remaining between them. Germline assignment: CDR1 SGHDT and CDR2 YYEEEE. The CDR3 totals 16 residues.

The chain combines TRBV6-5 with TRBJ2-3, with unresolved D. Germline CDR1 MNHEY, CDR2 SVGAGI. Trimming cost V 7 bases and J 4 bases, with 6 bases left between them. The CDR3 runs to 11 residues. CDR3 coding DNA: TGTGCCAGCAAAGTCTCAGATACGCAGTATTTT. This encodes CASKVSDTQYF.